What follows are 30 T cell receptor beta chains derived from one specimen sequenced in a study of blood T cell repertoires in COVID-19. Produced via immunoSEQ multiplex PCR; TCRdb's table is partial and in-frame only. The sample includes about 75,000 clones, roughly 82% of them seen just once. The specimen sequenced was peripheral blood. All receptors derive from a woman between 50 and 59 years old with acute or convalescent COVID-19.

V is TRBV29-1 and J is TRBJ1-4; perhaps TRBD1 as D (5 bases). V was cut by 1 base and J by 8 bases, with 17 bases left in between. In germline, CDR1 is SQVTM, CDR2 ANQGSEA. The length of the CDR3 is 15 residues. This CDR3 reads CSVEVVGGGYEKLFF. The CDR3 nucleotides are TGCAGCGTTGAAGTAGTCGGGGGTGGATACGAAAAACTGTTTTTT.

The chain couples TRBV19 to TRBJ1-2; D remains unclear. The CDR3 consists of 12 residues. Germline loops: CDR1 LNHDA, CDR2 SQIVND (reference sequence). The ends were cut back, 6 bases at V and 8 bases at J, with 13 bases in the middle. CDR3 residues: CASRAFGKGYTF. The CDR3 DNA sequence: TGTGCCAGTAGGGCATTTGGTAAGGGCTACACCTTC.

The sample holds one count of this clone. This chain's CDR3 is CASSPSATEAFF. In DNA form, the CDR3 reads TGTGCCAGCTCACCTAGCGCCACTGAAGCTTTCTTT. J is TRBJ1-1 and V is TRBV18, with D unclear. This CDR3 is 12 amino acids long. Trimming removed 3 bases from V and 4 bases from J, with 6 bases in between. CDR1 is KGHSH and CDR2 is LQKENI in the germline V gene.

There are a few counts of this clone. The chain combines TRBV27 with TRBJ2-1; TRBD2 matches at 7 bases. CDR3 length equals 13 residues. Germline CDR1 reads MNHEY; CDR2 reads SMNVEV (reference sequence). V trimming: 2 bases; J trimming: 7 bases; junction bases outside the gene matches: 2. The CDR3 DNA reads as TGTGCCAGCAGTTTACGGGGAGGGAATGAGCAGTTCTTC. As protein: CASSLRGGNEQFF.

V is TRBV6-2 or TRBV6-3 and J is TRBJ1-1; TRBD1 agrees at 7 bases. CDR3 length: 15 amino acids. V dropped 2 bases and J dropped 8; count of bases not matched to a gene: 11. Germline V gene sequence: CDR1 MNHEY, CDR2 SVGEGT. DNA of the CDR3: TGTGCCAGCAGTTACCCCTCATTTGGGACAGCCGAAGCTTTCTTT. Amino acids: CASSYPSFGTAEAFF.

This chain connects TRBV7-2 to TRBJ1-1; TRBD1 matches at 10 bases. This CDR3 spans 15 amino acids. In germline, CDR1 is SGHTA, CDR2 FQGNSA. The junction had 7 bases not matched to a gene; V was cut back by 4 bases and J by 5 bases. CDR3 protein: CASSSRDRGVTEAFF. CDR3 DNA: TGTGCCAGCAGCTCGAGGGACAGGGGAGTGACTGAAGCTTTCTTT.

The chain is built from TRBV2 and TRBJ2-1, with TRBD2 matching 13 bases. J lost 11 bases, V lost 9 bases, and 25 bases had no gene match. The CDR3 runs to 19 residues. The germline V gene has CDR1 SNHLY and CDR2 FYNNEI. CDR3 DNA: TGTGCCAGTTCTAGCCCCGGGACTAGCGGGGCCATCATTAAGACGAAGCAGTTCTTC. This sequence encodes CASSSPGTSGAIIKTKQFF.

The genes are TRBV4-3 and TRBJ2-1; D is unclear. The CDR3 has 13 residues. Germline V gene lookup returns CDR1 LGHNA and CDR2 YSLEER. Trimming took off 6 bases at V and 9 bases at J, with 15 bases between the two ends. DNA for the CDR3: TGCGCCAGCAGTCGCCTCATCGCTAGTGAGCAGTTCTTC. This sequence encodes CASSRLIASEQFF.

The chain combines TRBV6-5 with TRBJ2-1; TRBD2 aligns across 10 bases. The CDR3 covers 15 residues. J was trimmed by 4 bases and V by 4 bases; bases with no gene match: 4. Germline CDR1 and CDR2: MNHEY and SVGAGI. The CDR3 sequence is CASSSGTSVYNEQFF. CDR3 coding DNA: TGTGCCAGCAGTTCTGGGACTAGCGTTTACAATGAGCAGTTCTTC.

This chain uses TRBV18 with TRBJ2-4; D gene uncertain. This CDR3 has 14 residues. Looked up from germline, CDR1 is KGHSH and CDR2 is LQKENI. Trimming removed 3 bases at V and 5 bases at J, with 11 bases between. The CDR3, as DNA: TGTGCCAGCTCACCGCCCAGTCAAGAAAACATTCAGTACTTC. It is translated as CASSPPSQENIQYF.

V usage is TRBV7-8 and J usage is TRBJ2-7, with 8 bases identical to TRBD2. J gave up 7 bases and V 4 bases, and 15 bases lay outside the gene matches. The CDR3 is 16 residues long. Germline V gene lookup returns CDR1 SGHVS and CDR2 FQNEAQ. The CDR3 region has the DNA TGTGCCAGCAGCTCTGGAGGTCGAGCGGGGGCTCGAGAGCAGTACTTC. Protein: CASSSGGRAGAREQYF. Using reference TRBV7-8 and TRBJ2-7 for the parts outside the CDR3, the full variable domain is GAGVSQSPRYKVAKRGQDVALRCDPISGHVSLFWYQQALGQGPEFLTYFQNEAQLDKSGLPSDRFFAERPEGSVSTLKIQRTQQEDSAVYLCASSSGGRAGAREQYFGPGTRLTVT.

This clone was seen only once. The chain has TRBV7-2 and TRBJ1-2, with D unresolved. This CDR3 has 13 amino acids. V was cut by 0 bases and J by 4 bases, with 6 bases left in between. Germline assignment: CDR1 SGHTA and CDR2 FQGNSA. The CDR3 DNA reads TGTGCCAGCAGCTTAGCTGGCCGCTATGGCTACACCTTC. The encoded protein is CASSLAGRYGYTF.

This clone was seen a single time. The CDR3: CASTQGAVRGTDTQYF. The CDR3, as DNA: TGTGCCAGTACCCAGGGGGCCGTTCGAGGCACAGATACGCAGTATTTT. This chain uses TRBV19 with TRBJ2-3, with 8 positions matching TRBD1. Germline V gene lookup returns CDR1 LNHDA and CDR2 SQIVND (reference sequence). The CDR3 is 16 amino acids. Trimming removed 7 bases from V and 1 base from J; junction bases left unmatched: 10.

CDR3 in amino acids: CSASSSKGQGEQPQHF. The DNA for the CDR3 is TGCAGTGCTAGTTCGTCAAAGGGACAGGGCGAGCAGCCCCAGCATTTT. The chain is built from TRBV20-1 and TRBJ1-5; 9 nucleotides agree with TRBD1. Germline V lookup: CDR1 DFQATT, CDR2 SNEGSKA (reference sequence). The J segment lost 7 bases and the V segment lost 3 bases, leaving 13 bases of the junction unmatched. The CDR3 contains 16 residues.

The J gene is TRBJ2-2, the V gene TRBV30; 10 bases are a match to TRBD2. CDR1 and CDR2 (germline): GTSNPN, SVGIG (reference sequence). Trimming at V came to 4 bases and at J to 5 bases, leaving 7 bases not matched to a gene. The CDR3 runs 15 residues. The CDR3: CAWNVAGGGTGELFF. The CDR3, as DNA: TGTGCCTGGAATGTAGCGGGAGGTGGTACCGGGGAGCTGTTTTTT.

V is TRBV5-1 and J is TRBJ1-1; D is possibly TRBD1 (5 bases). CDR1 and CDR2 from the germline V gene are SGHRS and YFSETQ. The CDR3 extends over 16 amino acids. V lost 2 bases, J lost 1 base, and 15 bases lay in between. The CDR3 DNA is TGCGCCAGCAGCTTTGGGTTTATTCAGGGGAACACTGAAGCTTTCTTT. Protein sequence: CASSFGFIQGNTEAFF.

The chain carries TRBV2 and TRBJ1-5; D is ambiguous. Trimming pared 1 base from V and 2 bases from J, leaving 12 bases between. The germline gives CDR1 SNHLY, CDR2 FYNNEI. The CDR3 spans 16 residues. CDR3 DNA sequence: TGTGCCAGCAGTGAAGGCGGCTCTTTGGGCAATCAGCCCCAGCATTTT. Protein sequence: CASSEGGSLGNQPQHF.

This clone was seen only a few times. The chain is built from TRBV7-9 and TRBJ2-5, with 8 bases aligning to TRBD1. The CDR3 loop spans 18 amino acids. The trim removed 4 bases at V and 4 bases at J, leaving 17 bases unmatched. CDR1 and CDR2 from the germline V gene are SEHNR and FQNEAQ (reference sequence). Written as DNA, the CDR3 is TGTGCCAGCAGCTCCTACCGGGACAGGAGAGTCTTGGTAGAGACCCAGTACTTC. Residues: CASSSYRDRRVLVETQYF.

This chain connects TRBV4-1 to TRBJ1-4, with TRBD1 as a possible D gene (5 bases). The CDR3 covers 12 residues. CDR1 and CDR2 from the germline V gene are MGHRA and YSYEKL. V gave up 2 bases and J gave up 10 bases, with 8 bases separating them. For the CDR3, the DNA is TGCGCCAGCAGCCAACCGGGGGGAAAACTGTTTTTT. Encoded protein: CASSQPGGKLFF.

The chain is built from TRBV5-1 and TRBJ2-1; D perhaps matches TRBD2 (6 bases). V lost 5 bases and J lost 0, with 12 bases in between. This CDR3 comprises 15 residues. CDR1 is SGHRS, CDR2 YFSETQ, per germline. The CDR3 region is CASSFGGSSYNEQFF. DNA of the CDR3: TGCGCCAGCAGTTTTGGGGGGAGCTCCTACAATGAGCAGTTCTTC. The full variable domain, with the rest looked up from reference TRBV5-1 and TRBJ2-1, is KAGVTQTPRYLIKTRGQQVTLSCSPISGHRSVSWYQQTPGQGLQFLFEYFSETQRNKGNFPGRFSGRQFSNSRSEMNVSTLELGDSALYLCASSFGGSSYNEQFFGPGTRLTVL.

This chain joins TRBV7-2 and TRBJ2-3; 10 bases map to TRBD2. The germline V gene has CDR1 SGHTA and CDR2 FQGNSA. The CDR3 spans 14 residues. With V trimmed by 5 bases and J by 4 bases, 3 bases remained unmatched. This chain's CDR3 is CASSGGTSADTQYF. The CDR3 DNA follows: TGTGCCAGCAGCGGCGGGACTAGCGCAGATACGCAGTATTTT.

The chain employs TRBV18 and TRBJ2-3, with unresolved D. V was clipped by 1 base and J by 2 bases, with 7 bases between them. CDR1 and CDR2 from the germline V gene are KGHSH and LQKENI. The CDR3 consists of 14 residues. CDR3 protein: CASSPRQDTDTQYF. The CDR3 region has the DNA TGTGCCAGCTCACCACGGCAAGACACAGATACGCAGTATTTT.

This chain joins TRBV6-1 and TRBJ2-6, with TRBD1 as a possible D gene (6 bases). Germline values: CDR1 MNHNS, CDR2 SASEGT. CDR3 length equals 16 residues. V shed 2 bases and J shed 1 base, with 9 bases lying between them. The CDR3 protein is CASSELGTSGANVLTF. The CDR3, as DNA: TGTGCCAGCAGTGAATTGGGGACATCTGGGGCCAACGTCCTGACTTTC.

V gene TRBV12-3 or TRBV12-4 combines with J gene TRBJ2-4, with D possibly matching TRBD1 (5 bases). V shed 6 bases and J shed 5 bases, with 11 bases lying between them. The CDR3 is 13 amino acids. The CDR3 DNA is TGTGCCAGCAGCCAAATCAGGGAAAACATTCAGTACTTC. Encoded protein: CASSQIRENIQYF.

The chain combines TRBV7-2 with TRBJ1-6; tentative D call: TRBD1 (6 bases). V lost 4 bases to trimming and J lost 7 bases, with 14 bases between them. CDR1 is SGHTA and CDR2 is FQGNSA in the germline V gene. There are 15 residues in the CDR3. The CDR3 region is CASSSQGQGNSPLHF. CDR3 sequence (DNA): TGTGCCAGCAGCTCGCAGGGCCAGGGGAATTCACCCCTCCACTTT. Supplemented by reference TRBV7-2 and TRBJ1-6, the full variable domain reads GAGVSQSPSNKVTEKGKDVELRCDPISGHTALYWYRQSLGQGLEFLIYFQGNSAPDKSGLPSDRFSAERTGGSVSTLTIQRTQQEDSAVYLCASSSQGQGNSPLHFGNGTRLTVT.

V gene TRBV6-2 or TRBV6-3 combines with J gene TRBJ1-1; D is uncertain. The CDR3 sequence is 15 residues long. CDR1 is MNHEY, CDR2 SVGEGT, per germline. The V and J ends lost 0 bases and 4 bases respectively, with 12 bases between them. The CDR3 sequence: CASSYSKERGTEAFF. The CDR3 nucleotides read TGTGCCAGCAGTTACTCTAAGGAACGCGGCACTGAAGCTTTCTTT.

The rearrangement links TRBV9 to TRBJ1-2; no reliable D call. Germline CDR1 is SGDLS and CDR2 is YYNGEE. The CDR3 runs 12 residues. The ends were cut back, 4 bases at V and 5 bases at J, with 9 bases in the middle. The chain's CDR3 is CASSLDGYGYTF. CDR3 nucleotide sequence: TGTGCCAGCAGCCTTGACGGGTATGGCTACACCTTC. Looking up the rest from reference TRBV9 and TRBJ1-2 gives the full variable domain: DSGVTQTPKHLITATGQRVTLRCSPRSGDLSVYWYQQSLDQGLQFLIQYYNGEERAKGNILERFSAQQFPDLHSELNLSSLELGDSALYFCASSLDGYGYTFGSGTRLTVV.

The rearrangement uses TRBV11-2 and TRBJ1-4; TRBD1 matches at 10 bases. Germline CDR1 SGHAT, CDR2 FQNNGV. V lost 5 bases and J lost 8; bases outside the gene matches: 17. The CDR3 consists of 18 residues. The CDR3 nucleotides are TGTGCCAGCAGCCCTACCGGGACAGGGGAAGGAATATTGGAAAAACTGTTTTTT. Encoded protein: CASSPTGTGEGILEKLFF. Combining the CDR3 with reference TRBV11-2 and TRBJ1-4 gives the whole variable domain EAGVAQSPRYKIIEKRQSVAFWCNPISGHATLYWYQQILGQGPKLLIQFQNNGVVDDSQLPKDRFSAERLKGVDSTLKIQPAKLEDSAVYLCASSPTGTGEGILEKLFFGSGTQLSVL.

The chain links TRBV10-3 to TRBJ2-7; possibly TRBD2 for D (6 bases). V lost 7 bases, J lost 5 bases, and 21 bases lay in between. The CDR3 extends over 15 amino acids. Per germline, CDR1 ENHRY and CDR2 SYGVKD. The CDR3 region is CAITRKGLTLDEQYF. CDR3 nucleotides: TGTGCCATCACTAGAAAGGGACTTACTTTGGACGAGCAGTACTTC.

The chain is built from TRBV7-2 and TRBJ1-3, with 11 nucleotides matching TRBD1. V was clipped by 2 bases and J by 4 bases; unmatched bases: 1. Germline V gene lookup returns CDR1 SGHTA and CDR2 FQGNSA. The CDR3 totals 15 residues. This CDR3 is CASSLRDRGGNTIYF. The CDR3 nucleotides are TGTGCCAGCAGCTTACGGGACAGGGGGGGAAACACCATATATTTT.